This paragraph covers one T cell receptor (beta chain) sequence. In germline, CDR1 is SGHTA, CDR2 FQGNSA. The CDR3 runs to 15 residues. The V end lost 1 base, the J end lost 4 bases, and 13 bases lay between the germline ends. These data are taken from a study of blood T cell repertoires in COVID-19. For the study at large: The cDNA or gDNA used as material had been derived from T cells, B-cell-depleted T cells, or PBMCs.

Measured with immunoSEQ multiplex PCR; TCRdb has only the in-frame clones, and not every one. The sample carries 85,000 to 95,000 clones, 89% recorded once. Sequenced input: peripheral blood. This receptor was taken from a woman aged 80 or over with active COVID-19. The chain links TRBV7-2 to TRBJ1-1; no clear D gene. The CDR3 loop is CASSLVRSRSTEAFF. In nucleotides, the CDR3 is TGTGCCAGCAGCTTAGTTCGGAGTCGGAGCACTGAAGCTTTCTTT.